This T cell receptor (beta chain) was retrieved from a study of radiotherapy plus CTLA-4 blockade in lung cancer. Study-wide background: Objective responses arose in approximately 20% of patients, and 31% experienced disease control. Study-wide points: Reports identified early blood T cell clone dynamics, with interferon-beta, as the best response predictor. TCR clones of tumor origin grew in blood after radiotherapy plus ipilimumab.

The data were produced by immunoSEQ multiplex PCR, yet TCRdb's version contains in-frame clones alone and is incomplete. The data show around 72,000 clones, approximately 78% seen once. With regard to this clone: Its antigen is currently unknown.

Focal radiation plus CTLA-4 blockade with ipilimumab was administered to patients who had chemo-refractory metastatic non-small-cell lung cancer. The CDR3 spans 14 residues. Germline V lookup: CDR1 SGHTA, CDR2 FQGNSA. Trimming removed 5 bases from V and 8 bases from J, with 15 bases in between. The V and J genes are TRBV7-2 and TRBJ2-2; D tentatively fits TRBD1 or TRBD2 (5 bases each). The sequencing used peripheral blood, collected from a patient treated with radiotherapy plus ipilimumab. The origin of this receptor is a human donor with non-small cell lung cancer who had a complete response to radiotherapy plus ipilimumab. DNA for the CDR3: TGTGCCAGCAGCCCACACTTCGAGGGGGGGGAGCTGTTTTTT. Its protein product is CASSPHFEGGELFF.